This T cell receptor beta chain was identified in a study of blood T cell repertoires in COVID-19. Study-level information: PBMCs, B-cell-depleted T cells, or T cells provided the cDNA or gDNA that made up the material.

CDR1 and CDR2 (germline): ENHRY, SYGVKD. With 5 bases removed from V and 7 bases from J, the gap between germline ends came to 12 bases. This CDR3 spans 12 amino acids. Measured with immunoSEQ multiplex PCR; TCRdb has only the in-frame clones, and not every one. Of about 81,000 clones listed, about 83% are singletons. This clone was counted ten times or more. The origin of this receptor is a woman in her 70s with acute or convalescent COVID-19. J is TRBJ2-7 and V is TRBV10-3; tentatively, D is TRBD1 (6 bases). Sequenced input: peripheral blood. CDR3 loop: CAISPQGWEQYV. The CDR3 bases are TGTGCCATCAGTCCCCAGGGGTGGGAGCAGTACGTC.